This passage covers 23 T cell receptor beta chains from one sample sequenced in a study of CD8 T cells in Susac syndrome. Random hexamers were used to reverse transcribe an amount of roughly 0.5 to 1 ug RNA. Each CDR3 protein gets one entry after TCRdb re-called the immunoSEQ multiplex PCR reads with MiXCR. The table shows some 120,000 distinct CDR3 sequences, with about 93% occurring only once. The source material was CD4+ T cells from PBMCs. Every receptor here comes from a human donor in good health.

This clonotype was observed once. The rearrangement uses TRBV10-3 and TRBJ2-1; D may match TRBD1 or TRBD2 (6 bases each). V dropped 11 bases and J dropped 8 bases, with 16 bases sitting between them. The CDR3 contains 12 residues. Germline V CDR1 and CDR2: ENHRY, SYGVKD. The CDR3: CASSTGGYEQFF. DNA of the CDR3: TGTGCCTCATCAACCGGGGGCTATGAGCAGTTCTTC.

The chain employs TRBV29-1 and TRBJ2-7; D remains ambiguous. Germline V CDR1 and CDR2: SQVTM, ANQGSEA. The CDR3 has 13 amino acids. With 3 bases removed from V and 2 bases from J, the gap between germline ends came to 11 bases. DNA for the CDR3: TGCAGCGTTGAGTATACCGAGACCTACGAGCAGTACTTC. Its protein is CSVEYTETYEQYF.

In its sample, this clonotype was seen a few times. The chain has TRBV7-9 and TRBJ1-1, with 10 bases matching TRBD1. The CDR3 has 16 residues. V was pared by 5 bases and J by 1 base, with 7 bases of the junction left unmatched. Germline assignment: CDR1 SEHNR and CDR2 FQNEAQ (reference sequence). CDR3 DNA: TGTGCCAGCAGCCCCCGGGACAGGGGACCGAACACTGAAGCTTTCTTT. Translated: CASSPRDRGPNTEAFF.

V gene TRBV27 combines with J gene TRBJ1-5; the D gene is possibly TRBD1 (5 bases). The V and J ends lost 5 bases and 6 bases respectively, with 14 bases between them. The V gene's germline CDR1 is MNHEY and CDR2 SMNVEV (reference sequence). This CDR3 has 14 amino acids. The DNA of the CDR3 is TGTGCCAGCAGTCACACTCTTCAGGGTCAGCCCCAGCATTTT. Amino acids: CASSHTLQGQPQHF.

V is TRBV30 and J is TRBJ2-1; D is unresolved. CDR1 and CDR2 (germline): GTSNPN, SVGIG (reference sequence). Trimming stripped 4 bases from V and 4 bases from J, with 14 bases between. CDR3 size: 14 residues. This chain's CDR3 is CAWNSPGKYNEQFF. The CDR3 coding sequence is TGTGCCTGGAATTCCCCCGGCAAGTACAATGAGCAGTTCTTC.

The V and J genes are TRBV30 and TRBJ1-5, with 8 bases identical to TRBD1. Looked up from germline, CDR1 is GTSNPN and CDR2 is SVGIG (reference sequence). After removal of 5 bases from V and 3 bases from J, the junction contained 3 bases not matched to a gene. There are 13 residues in the CDR3. DNA for the CDR3: TGTGCCTGGGGACAGGGCCACAATCAGCCCCAGCATTTT. This codes for CAWGQGHNQPQHF.

The chain is built from TRBV7-2 and TRBJ2-1; 13 nucleotides agree with TRBD2. Germline assignment: CDR1 SGHTA and CDR2 FQGNSA. Trimming cost V 4 bases and J 4 bases; bases outside gene matches: 7. This CDR3 is 17 amino acids long. The DNA for the CDR3 is TGTGCCAGCAGCTCGGCGTCACTAGCGGGAGGGTACAATGAGCAGTTCTTC. This encodes CASSSASLAGGYNEQFF.

This clonotype is a singleton in its sample. The V call is TRBV6-1, the J call TRBJ2-2; 8 bases are shared with TRBD1. The CDR3 runs to 16 residues. V shed 5 bases and J 6 bases; nucleotides not matched to a gene: 11. In germline, CDR1 is MNHNS, CDR2 SASEGT. The CDR3 loop is CASSRARTGFSGELFF. DNA of the CDR3: TGTGCCAGCAGTAGAGCCCGGACAGGGTTTTCCGGGGAGCTGTTTTTT.

The J gene is TRBJ1-5, the V gene TRBV13; tentatively, D is TRBD1 (6 bases). This CDR3 contains 12 residues. With 5 bases removed from V and 5 bases from J, the gap between germline ends came to 7 bases. In germline, CDR1 is PRHDT, CDR2 FYEKMQ (reference sequence). CDR3 sequence reads: CASSRGDQPQHF. The CDR3 DNA sequence: TGTGCCAGCAGCAGGGGGGATCAGCCCCAGCATTTT. The whole variable domain, remainder taken from reference TRBV13 and TRBJ1-5, is AAGVIQSPRHLIKEKRETATLKCYPIPRHDTVYWYQQGPGQDPQFLISFYEKMQSDKGSIPDRFSAQQFSDYHSELNMSSLELGDSALYFCASSRGDQPQHFGDGTRLSIL.

The chain is built from TRBV15 and TRBJ1-1; D perhaps matches TRBD1 (6 bases). This CDR3 has 13 amino acids. Trimming cost V 1 base and J 11 bases, with 14 bases left between them. CDR1 LNHNV and CDR2 YYDKDF come from the germline V gene (reference sequence). The CDR3 loop is CATSRGQAGFAFF. DNA of the CDR3: TGTGCCACCAGCAGAGGACAGGCGGGCTTCGCTTTCTTT.

The chain is built from TRBV3-1 and TRBJ2-2, with TRBD1 matching 9 bases. The CDR3 is 17 amino acids. Germline V gives CDR1 LGHDT, CDR2 YNNKEL (reference sequence). The V gene end was trimmed by 0 bases and the J gene end by 3 bases; junction bases not matched to a gene: 5. CDR3: CASSQDRGQGHTGELFF. The CDR3 DNA reads TGTGCCAGCAGCCAAGATCGGGGACAGGGTCACACCGGGGAGCTGTTTTTT.

This chain links TRBV2 with TRBJ1-5; D remains ambiguous. The CDR3 contains 16 residues. The V end lost 0 bases, the J end lost 4 bases, and 13 bases lay between the germline ends. Germline CDR1 reads SNHLY; CDR2 reads FYNNEI. The CDR3: CASSEAGPYGNQPQHF. CDR3 nucleotide sequence: TGTGCCAGCAGTGAAGCTGGGCCTTATGGGAATCAGCCCCAGCATTTT.

This chain joins TRBV29-1 and TRBJ1-1, with 7 bases matching TRBD1. The CDR3 spans 13 residues. Germline CDR1 is SQVTM and CDR2 is ANQGSEA. Losses at the gene ends were 7 bases for V and 0 bases for J; bases not matched to a gene: 5. CDR3 DNA: TGCAGCGCATGGACAGGTTTGAACACTGAAGCTTTCTTT. It yields the protein CSAWTGLNTEAFF. Looking up the rest from reference TRBV29-1 and TRBJ1-1 gives the full variable domain: SAVISQKPSRDICQRGTSLTIQCQVDSQVTMMFWYRQQPGQSLTLIATANQGSEATYESGFVIDKFPISRPNLTFSTLTVSNMSPEDSSIYLCSAWTGLNTEAFFGQGTRLTVV.

The chain recombines TRBV20-1 with TRBJ1-4, with no clear D. Between the trimmed V and J ends, which lost 3 bases and 4 bases, there was a span of 6 bases. CDR3 size: 12 residues. Germline assignment: CDR1 DFQATT and CDR2 SNEGSKA (reference sequence). The CDR3 DNA follows: TGCAGTGCTAGGGGCGTTAATGAAAAACTGTTTTTT. It is translated as CSARGVNEKLFF.

The V and J genes are TRBV20-1 and TRBJ2-1; D remains unclear. Germline-derived CDR1 and CDR2 are DFQATT and SNEGSKA (reference sequence). The CDR3 runs to 16 residues. Trimming took off 5 bases at V and 3 bases at J, with 20 bases between the two ends. For the CDR3, the DNA is TGCAGTGCTGGGATATCCGGGCCTTGGGTCTACAATGAGCAGTTCTTC. It codes for CSAGISGPWVYNEQFF.

The chain recombines TRBV7-8 with TRBJ2-1, with TRBD2 identical over 16 bases. The length of the CDR3 is 15 residues. The germline CDR1 and CDR2 sequences are SGHVS and FQNEAQ. V lost 5 bases, J lost 9 bases, and 4 bases stayed unmatched. The CDR3 coding sequence is TGTGCCAGCAGCCTGGGACTAGCGGGAGGGGGTGAGCAGTTCTTC. Protein product: CASSLGLAGGGEQFF.

This clonotype has only one observation. The V and J genes are TRBV5-5 and TRBJ2-1; D remains unclear. Germline V gene sequence: CDR1 SGHKS, CDR2 YYEKEE (reference sequence). The CDR3 runs 15 residues. V lost 0 bases and J 2 bases, leaving 9 bases between the germline ends. CDR3 DNA: TGTGCCAGCAGCTTGGTCCAGGTGACCTACAATGAGCAGTTCTTC. It yields the protein CASSLVQVTYNEQFF. Supplemented by reference TRBV5-5 and TRBJ2-1, the full variable domain reads DAGVTQSPTHLIKTRGQQVTLRCSPISGHKSVSWYQQVLGQGPQFIFQYYEKEERGRGNFPDRFSARQFPNYSSELNVNALLLGDSALYLCASSLVQVTYNEQFFGPGTRLTVL.

This clonotype was found a few times. This chain links TRBV7-2 with TRBJ1-2; 8 bases align to TRBD1. Germline V gene sequence: CDR1 SGHTA, CDR2 FQGNSA. This CDR3 is 14 amino acids long. V was pared by 4 bases and J by 4 bases, with 5 bases of the junction left unmatched. The CDR3 DNA reads TGTGCCAGCAGCTCGAGGACAGGGACCTATGGCTACACCTTC. This translates into CASSSRTGTYGYTF.

This clonotype was counted once. The chain combines TRBV7-9 with TRBJ2-1; 8 bases align to TRBD2. CDR1 and CDR2 (germline): SEHNR, FQNEAQ (reference sequence). The CDR3 spans 17 residues. J was trimmed by 3 bases and V by 0 bases; bases with no gene match: 7. CDR3 sequence reads: CASSLAPHSGSYNEQFF. The CDR3 DNA follows: TGTGCCAGCAGCTTAGCCCCACACAGCGGGAGCTACAATGAGCAGTTCTTC.

V usage is TRBV5-4 and J usage is TRBJ2-3; no firm D call. Germline-derived CDR1 and CDR2 are SGHNT and YYREEE (reference sequence). With 6 bases removed from V and 0 bases from J, the gap between germline ends came to 11 bases. The CDR3 runs to 14 residues. The CDR3, as DNA: TGTGCCAGCAATTTAATGACTAGCACAGATACGCAGTATTTT. Protein: CASNLMTSTDTQYF.

The J gene is TRBJ1-1, the V gene TRBV20-1; weak D call: TRBD1 (6 bases). The germline V gene encodes CDR1 DFQATT and CDR2 SNEGSKA (reference sequence). The CDR3 contains 15 residues. V lost 5 bases to trimming and J lost 0 bases, with 16 bases between them. CDR3 sequence (DNA): TGCAGTGCTGATCGCTACGGACAGCTGAACACTGAAGCTTTCTTT. This encodes CSADRYGQLNTEAFF.

This clonotype has a handful of counts. V and J are TRBV7-2 and TRBJ2-1, with D uncertain. Germline V gene sequence: CDR1 SGHTA, CDR2 FQGNSA. This CDR3 spans 15 amino acids. With 2 bases removed from V and 1 base from J, the gap between germline ends came to 9 bases. This CDR3 reads CASSLRRASYNEQFF. In DNA form, the CDR3 reads TGTGCCAGCAGCTTACGGAGAGCGTCCTACAATGAGCAGTTCTTC.

The chain couples TRBV2 to TRBJ2-2; the D call may be TRBD1 or TRBD2 (5 bases each). Looked up from germline, CDR1 is SNHLY and CDR2 is FYNNEI. Trimming shortened V by 6 bases and J by 4 bases, and 18 bases separated the two germline ends. This CDR3 is built from 16 residues. CDR3 in DNA: TGTGCCAGCAGCCTCGGGGACCGGACGGGCACCGGGGAGCTGTTTTTT. It is translated as CASSLGDRTGTGELFF.